This section outlines one T cell receptor (beta chain) sequence together with its context. From germline, CDR1 is MRHNA and CDR2 SNTAGT. The CDR3 has 13 amino acids. Trimming removed 2 bases at V and 4 bases at J, with 7 bases between. This record belongs to a study of blood T cell repertoires in COVID-19. Study context: Sites across the United States, Italy and Spain contributed samples from acute and convalescent COVID-19. T cells, B-cell-depleted T cells, or PBMCs provided the cDNA or gDNA that served as material.

Per the original data handling: Researchers report that nucleated cell counts were estimated from reference gene primer amplification. Assay: immunoSEQ multiplex PCR; the TCRdb copy retains only in-frame clones and omits some. From that table come the V and J calls and clone size; the DNA was used to work out D and trimming. This sample carries about 300,000 clones, about 86% of them seen once, and the ten largest clones take roughly 1.1%. The chain employs TRBV6-4 and TRBJ2-3; unclear D gene. The sample taken for sequencing was peripheral blood. This receptor was identified in a woman between 50 and 59 years old with acute or convalescent COVID-19. CDR3 in amino acids: CASSDRGADTQYF. The DNA for the CDR3 is TGTGCCAGCAGTGACAGAGGCGCAGATACGCAGTATTTT.